Below, one TCR beta chain is given with its context. No antigen is known for it. Base qualities are not at hand, and no much larger clone is one base apart. The germline V gene (reference sequence) yields GTSNPN for CDR1 and SVGIG for CDR2. The CDR3, from cysteine to phenylalanine, totals 14 residues. Left in the record is the CDR3 DNA by itself, 42 bases read in frame from the first base. Trimming takes 3 bases from V and 4 bases from J, and the germline ends sit 13 bases apart. These data come from a study of CD8+ T cells in alopecia areata (dated by TCRdb to the late 2010s). Looking at the study overall: The treated patients, all with moderate-to-severe alopecia areata, were enrolled in an open-label pilot trial of oral tofacitinib given at 5 to 10 mg twice daily. TCRbeta CDR3 regions were amplified by immunoSEQ multiplex PCR using 35 Vbeta forward and 13 Jbeta reverse primers. Biopsies were taken from tofacitinib-treated patients at baseline and again at 4 and 24 weeks into treatment, and several of those patients also had a later scalp biopsy. Scalp clonality was compared among normal scalp (n=4), patchy alopecia areata scalp (n=8), and alopecia totalis/universalis scalp (n=8). Scalp tissue and sorted CD4+ and CD8+ peripheral blood T cells from patchy and totalis/universalis alopecia areata patients and from healthy controls were covered by human TCRbeta sequencing. Patients received tofacitinib for 6 to 18 months and were then followed off drug for 6 months to check for delayed response and recurrence. For the treated patients, the SALT score, which quantifies what percentage of scalp surface area is affected, served as the measure of disease severity. RNA came from the PAXgene miRNA kit for fixed scalp, the miRNeasy kit for PBMCs, and the RNeasy kit for mouse skin. High-throughput TCRbeta sequencing was used to examine T cell clonal expansion in alopecia areata in both the C3H/HeJ mouse model and human patients. Overall study outcomes, separate from this receptor: During tofacitinib treatment, many expanded lesional clones remained in scalp and blood, and this persistence may partly explain relapse after treatment is stopped. Unlike mouse skin, where gammadelta T cells dominate, normal human skin contains resident alphabeta T cells that get sequenced too, which complicates analysis of the scalp TCR repertoire. Compared with normal scalp, lesional scalp had higher clonality and more expanded CD8+ clones, particularly in alopecia totalis/universalis, a pattern that suggests antigenic drive. Because the treated cohort was small and had just a single nonresponder, larger studies are needed to establish links between baseline CD8+ expansion and response. Shared TCR sequences between patients were less evident than in mice, which may be partly attributable to HLA diversity in the patient population. With tofacitinib, both scalp clonality and the number of expanded CD8+ clones among the top 100 scalp clones went down significantly.

Libraries were prepared through the immunoSEQ multiplex PCR assay. RNA was extracted from all samples and reverse transcribed into cDNA as template for TCR sequencing. First-strand cDNA was synthesized using SuperScript III with a 2:1 mix of oligo-dT and random hexamers. A synthetic immune receptor repertoire was used to assess amplification bias, and residual bias was removed computationally. On the authors' methods: Raw reads were preprocessed for error removal, and CDR3 was defined according to IMGT conventions as running from the conserved cysteine to phenylalanine. Clonality was computed by normalizing Shannon entropy by log2 of the number of productive unique TCRs and subtracting the result from 1. Whether scalp clones were CD4 or CD8 was inferred by matching scalp TCRbeta sequences against CD4 and CD8 repertoires sorted from blood. The source is immuneACCESS, and TCRdb retained only in-frame sequences with V and J called. Part of the clones is not carried over; for the studies checked, unresolved V genes explain less than half of this, and the remainder is unexplained. V and J calls and clone size are copied from that table; D and trimming were computed from the DNA. The sample contains 90,000 to 130,000 clones, roughly 55% of them found a single time. The ten top clones hold about 12% of the sample.

What the time point label conveys for this sample: less than 25 weeks on oral tofacitinib. The sample's treatment or condition label, decoded: oral pan-JAK inhibitor, 5-10 mg twice daily. Lesional scalp punch biopsies and peripheral blood were collected from alopecia areata patients. PBMCs were isolated by density centrifugation and stained for CD3, CD4 and CD8, after which CD4+ and CD8+ T cells were sorted on a FACSAria. Specimen: CD8+ T cells sorted from blood, collected at week 24, from a patient treated with tofacitinib. The chain joins TRBV30 to TRBJ1-5; a tentative D match to TRBD1 spans 5 bases. This clonotype was obtained from a human donor with alopecia areata. The sequenced DNA is TGTGCCTGGAGGCCCGGGGCTACGAATCAGCCCCAGCATTTT. Its protein is CAWRPGATNQPQHF.